This is a list of T cell receptor beta chains from one sample in a study of beta chain features in type 1 diabetes. Libraries were prepared by immunoSEQ multiplex PCR; TCRdb keeps only in-frame clonotypes and omits some of them. The sample carries approximately 120,000 clones, 40% recorded once. Input material: stem cell memory CD4+ T cells from blood. The source is a woman aged 18-29 years in good health. The CDR3 runs from the conserved cysteine through the conserved F or W. Fields, in order: CDR3 DNA, CDR3 protein, V gene, clone size, D gene, J gene. The D gene is left open where the match is weak. Size is stated for part of the rows, as once, few or many counts, or as a class when the clone is expanded.

cdr3_nt: TGTGCCTCTTCCTTAGCGGGAGGGCCCTACGAGCAGTACTTC
cdr3_aa: CASSLAGGPYEQYF
v_call: TRBV10-3
clone_size: NA
d_call: TRBD2
j_call: TRBJ2-7

cdr3_nt: TGTGCCAGCAGCTCGCGGGCTCAAGAGACCCAGTACTTC
cdr3_aa: CASSSRAQETQYF
v_call: TRBV7-2
clone_size: few
d_call: NA
j_call: TRBJ2-5

cdr3_nt: TGTGCCACCAGCATATTATCCAGGTACCAAGAGACCCAGTACTTC
cdr3_aa: CATSILSRYQETQYF
v_call: TRBV15
clone_size: NA
d_call: NA
j_call: TRBJ2-5

cdr3_nt: TGTGCCTGGAGTTGGAGCGGGAGGGCCTTTGAGACCCAGTACTTC
cdr3_aa: CAWSWSGRAFETQYF
v_call: TRBV30
clone_size: NA
d_call: TRBD2
j_call: TRBJ2-5

cdr3_nt: TGTGCCATCAGTGGCTCAGGACAGGGTACCCAGCCCCAGCATTTT
cdr3_aa: CAISGSGQGTQPQHF
v_call: TRBV10-3
clone_size: few
d_call: TRBD1
j_call: TRBJ1-5

cdr3_nt: TGTGCCATCAGTGGGACTAGCGGCTCCTACGAGCAGTACTTC
cdr3_aa: CAISGTSGSYEQYF
v_call: TRBV6-6
clone_size: NA
d_call: TRBD2
j_call: TRBJ2-7

cdr3_nt: TGTGCCACACGGGAGGTGACAGGGGAGGGCTACACCTTC
cdr3_aa: CATREVTGEGYTF
v_call: TRBV6-5
clone_size: NA
d_call: TRBD1
j_call: TRBJ1-2

cdr3_nt: TGTGCCAGCTCACCAGCGACAGGGGTCAATGAGCAGTTCTTC
cdr3_aa: CASSPATGVNEQFF
v_call: TRBV18
clone_size: NA
d_call: TRBD1
j_call: TRBJ2-1

cdr3_nt: TGTGCCAGCTCAACACGGTTAACTAGCGCCACGGTACACACCTACTCCTACAATGAGCAGTTCTTC
cdr3_aa: CASSTRLTSATVHTYSYNEQFF
v_call: TRBV18
clone_size: once
d_call: TRBD2
j_call: TRBJ2-1

cdr3_nt: TGTGCCAGCAGCTCCGTAGCGGGAGTAGGGGAGACCCAGTACTTC
cdr3_aa: CASSSVAGVGETQYF
v_call: TRBV5-4
clone_size: once
d_call: TRBD2
j_call: TRBJ2-5

cdr3_nt: TGTGCCAGCAGTTTCGCCGGACAGGCAAATCCAGAAGAAGCTTTCTTT
cdr3_aa: CASSFAGQANPEEAFF
v_call: TRBV28
clone_size: NA
d_call: TRBD1
j_call: TRBJ1-1

cdr3_nt: TGTGCCAGCAGCTTAGATCTGGCCACTAGCAATCAGCCCCAGCATTTT
cdr3_aa: CASSLDLATSNQPQHF
v_call: TRBV7-2
clone_size: few
d_call: NA
j_call: TRBJ1-5

cdr3_nt: TGTGCCAGCAGCGACTTGAGCTCTGGAAACACCATATATTTT
cdr3_aa: CASSDLSSGNTIYF
v_call: TRBV9
clone_size: NA
d_call: NA
j_call: TRBJ1-3

cdr3_nt: TGCGCCAGCAGCTTGGGAGGGCCCGTGGGCTACGAGCAGTACTTC
cdr3_aa: CASSLGGPVGYEQYF
v_call: TRBV5-1
clone_size: NA
d_call: NA
j_call: TRBJ2-7

cdr3_nt: TGTGGTAGCGGGACGGGAGGGGGCTACAATGAGCAGTTCTTC
cdr3_aa: CGSGTGGGYNEQFF
v_call: TRBV28
clone_size: NA
d_call: TRBD2
j_call: TRBJ2-1

cdr3_nt: TGTGCCAGCAGCCAGGACAGGGGGCGGACCGGGGAGCTGTTTTTT
cdr3_aa: CASSQDRGRTGELFF
v_call: TRBV7-3
clone_size: few
d_call: TRBD1
j_call: TRBJ2-2

cdr3_nt: TGTGCCAGCAGTTCGCCCCAAGCGGGTGGCTACACCTTC
cdr3_aa: CASSSPQAGGYTF
v_call: TRBV27
clone_size: few
d_call: NA
j_call: TRBJ1-2

cdr3_nt: TGTGCCAGCAGTCCACGACAGGGGGCGATGGCTGAAGCTTTCTTT
cdr3_aa: CASSPRQGAMAEAFF
v_call: TRBV27
clone_size: NA
d_call: TRBD1
j_call: TRBJ1-1

cdr3_nt: TGCGCCAGCAGCGCCGGGACAGGGATCCACGAGCAGTACTTC
cdr3_aa: CASSAGTGIHEQYF
v_call: TRBV5-1
clone_size: NA
d_call: TRBD1
j_call: TRBJ2-7

cdr3_nt: TGTGCCAGCAGTCAGGGGGCGCGGCAGCCCCAGCATTTT
cdr3_aa: CASSQGARQPQHF
v_call: TRBV2
clone_size: few
d_call: TRBD1
j_call: TRBJ1-5

cdr3_nt: TGTGCCAGCAGCCTATACATACGGGGGAACTATGGCTACACCTTC
cdr3_aa: CASSLYIRGNYGYTF
v_call: TRBV7-8
clone_size: few
d_call: NA
j_call: TRBJ1-2

cdr3_nt: TGTGCCAGCAGCGTAGGCGGGAGGGCCAGAGGGGAGCTGTTTTTT
cdr3_aa: CASSVGGRARGELFF
v_call: TRBV9
clone_size: NA
d_call: TRBD2
j_call: TRBJ2-2

cdr3_nt: TGCGCCAGCAGCTGGACACGGACAGGGCAGGCTTTCTTT
cdr3_aa: CASSWTRTGQAFF
v_call: TRBV5-1
clone_size: NA
d_call: TRBD1
j_call: TRBJ1-1

cdr3_nt: TGTGCCAGCAGCGTAGCTGGCGGGAAGCAGTACTTC
cdr3_aa: CASSVAGGKQYF
v_call: TRBV9
clone_size: NA
d_call: NA
j_call: TRBJ2-7

cdr3_nt: TGCGCCAGCAGCCCCGGACTAGCGGGAGGGTTGGGTGAGCAGTTCTTC
cdr3_aa: CASSPGLAGGLGEQFF
v_call: TRBV4-1
clone_size: NA
d_call: TRBD2
j_call: TRBJ2-1

cdr3_nt: TGTGCCAGCAGTGCGCGATTTGGGGGCCGCTCCTACAATGAGCAGTTCTTC
cdr3_aa: CASSARFGGRSYNEQFF
v_call: TRBV27
clone_size: few
d_call: NA
j_call: TRBJ2-1

cdr3_nt: TGTGCCAGCTCAGCTTCTACAGGTCGCGAAAAACTGTTTTTT
cdr3_aa: CASSASTGREKLFF
v_call: TRBV18
clone_size: NA
d_call: NA
j_call: TRBJ1-4

cdr3_nt: TGTGCCAGCACGCCATACTTCCAAGAGACCCAGTACTTC
cdr3_aa: CASTPYFQETQYF
v_call: TRBV28
clone_size: NA
d_call: NA
j_call: TRBJ2-5

cdr3_nt: TGTGCCAGCAGTACGACAGGCTGGAGGGAAAAACTGTTTTTT
cdr3_aa: CASSTTGWREKLFF
v_call: TRBV27
clone_size: NA
d_call: NA
j_call: TRBJ1-4

cdr3_nt: TGCGCCAGCAGCCAAGATGTCGCAGGGGATAGCAATCAGCCCCAGCATTTT
cdr3_aa: CASSQDVAGDSNQPQHF
v_call: TRBV4-1
clone_size: few
d_call: NA
j_call: TRBJ1-5

cdr3_nt: TGTGCCAGCAGCACAACTCGGGTGGACTATGGCTACACCTTC
cdr3_aa: CASSTTRVDYGYTF
v_call: TRBV4-2
clone_size: NA
d_call: NA
j_call: TRBJ1-2

cdr3_nt: TGTGCCTGGAGTGGAACTAGCGGAGGCAATGAGCAGTTCTTC
cdr3_aa: CAWSGTSGGNEQFF
v_call: TRBV30
clone_size: NA
d_call: TRBD2
j_call: TRBJ2-1

cdr3_nt: TGTGCCAGCAGCTTACAATTAGGGGCAGGGAACACTGAAGCTTTCTTT
cdr3_aa: CASSLQLGAGNTEAFF
v_call: TRBV7-9
clone_size: NA
d_call: NA
j_call: TRBJ1-1

cdr3_nt: TGTGCCAGCAGCTCCGGCAGGGTTCGGGAGACCCAGTACTTC
cdr3_aa: CASSSGRVRETQYF
v_call: TRBV7-2
clone_size: NA
d_call: NA
j_call: TRBJ2-5

cdr3_nt: TGCGCCAGCAGCCAAGATCGGGAGCCGGGCAATGAGCAGTTCTTC
cdr3_aa: CASSQDREPGNEQFF
v_call: TRBV4-1
clone_size: NA
d_call: NA
j_call: TRBJ2-1

cdr3_nt: TGTGCCAGCAGTTACTCCCGCGGGATTTATCAGCCCCAGCATTTT
cdr3_aa: CASSYSRGIYQPQHF
v_call: TRBV6-6
clone_size: few
d_call: NA
j_call: TRBJ1-5

cdr3_nt: TGCGCCAGCAGCACCGGGACAGGGGTCCAGGAGACCCAGTACTTC
cdr3_aa: CASSTGTGVQETQYF
v_call: TRBV5-1
clone_size: NA
d_call: TRBD1
j_call: TRBJ2-5

cdr3_nt: TGTGCCAGCAGCTTACGGGAAAGGGGGGGCTACACCTTC
cdr3_aa: CASSLRERGGYTF
v_call: TRBV7-2
clone_size: few
d_call: NA
j_call: TRBJ1-2

cdr3_nt: TGTGCCAGCTCACTCCTCTCGGGTGAAGCTTTCTTT
cdr3_aa: CASSLLSGEAFF
v_call: TRBV18
clone_size: few
d_call: NA
j_call: TRBJ1-1

cdr3_nt: TGCGCCAGTCTGACAGGTGCCAACTATGGCTACACCTTC
cdr3_aa: CASLTGANYGYTF
v_call: TRBV10-2
clone_size: NA
d_call: NA
j_call: TRBJ1-2

cdr3_nt: TGTGCCAGCAGCCAACTAGCGGGACGCACAGATACGCAGTATTTT
cdr3_aa: CASSQLAGRTDTQYF
v_call: TRBV11-2
clone_size: NA
d_call: TRBD2
j_call: TRBJ2-3

cdr3_nt: TGCGCCAGCAGCTGGGGGGACAGGCACTACGAGCAGTACTTC
cdr3_aa: CASSWGDRHYEQYF
v_call: TRBV5-1
clone_size: few
d_call: TRBD1
j_call: TRBJ2-7

cdr3_nt: TGTGCCAGCAGTCTAGAGGGCGGGGTCTACAATGAGCAGTTCTTC
cdr3_aa: CASSLEGGVYNEQFF
v_call: TRBV5-4
clone_size: NA
d_call: NA
j_call: TRBJ2-1

cdr3_nt: TGCGCCAGCAGCTTGGACGGACTCTATCAGCCCCAGCGTTTT
cdr3_aa: CASSLDGLYQPQRF
v_call: TRBV5-1
clone_size: NA
d_call: NA
j_call: TRBJ1-5

cdr3_nt: TGTGCCAGCAGCCCAGGGACAGGGCTTCACACTGAAGCTTTCTTT
cdr3_aa: CASSPGTGLHTEAFF
v_call: TRBV7-6
clone_size: few
d_call: TRBD1
j_call: TRBJ1-1